This T cell receptor (beta chain) was identified during a study of beta chain features in type 1 diabetes. One heparinised blood draw averaging approximately 100 mL was given by each donor. General observations from the study: An over-representation of cells with high TCR expression could result from cDNA sequencing.

This CDR3 contains 11 residues. Germline V gene data show CDR1 as GTSNPN and CDR2 as SVGIG (reference sequence). Between the trimmed V and J ends, which lost 2 bases and 9 bases, there was a span of 9 bases. Reverse transcribing all isolated RNA meant expressed TCRB transcripts were sequenced. Some clones are missing from TCRdb's copy, which holds only in-frame ones; the method was immunoSEQ multiplex PCR. The data show about 620,000 clones, around a sixth seen once. In this sample, this clone turned up a few times. Its target is not known. The TCR sequence derives from a man between 18 and 35 years old in good health. The V gene is TRBV30, the J gene TRBJ2-3; D gene ambiguous. Sequenced sample: naive CD4+ T cells from blood. CDR3: CAWSSAMTQYF. The CDR3, as DNA: TGTGCCTGGAGTAGTGCGATGACGCAGTATTTT.